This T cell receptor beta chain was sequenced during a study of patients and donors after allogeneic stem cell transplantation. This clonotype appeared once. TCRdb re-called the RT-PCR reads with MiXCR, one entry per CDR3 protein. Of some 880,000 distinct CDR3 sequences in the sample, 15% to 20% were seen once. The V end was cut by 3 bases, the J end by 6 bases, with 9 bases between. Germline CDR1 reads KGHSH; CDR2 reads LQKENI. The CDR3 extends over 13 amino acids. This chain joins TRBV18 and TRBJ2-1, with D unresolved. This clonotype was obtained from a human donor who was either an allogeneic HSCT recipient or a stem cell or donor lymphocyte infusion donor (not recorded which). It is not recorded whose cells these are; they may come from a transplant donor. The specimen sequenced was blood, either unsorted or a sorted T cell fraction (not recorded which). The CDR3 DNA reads TGTGCCAGCTCACCCCATTTCGGCAATGAGCAGTTCTTC. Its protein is CASSPHFGNEQFF.